This T cell receptor beta chain came from a study of T cell responses to AZD1222 COVID-19 vaccine. Study findings and constraints: Donors, mostly white British, included more females; clonal diversity was possibly underestimated. Among AZD1222 vaccinees, only 6 or 7 were seropositive at baseline. Without day 14 samples, only post-peak T cell repertoires were studied.

The sample holds one count of this clone. Its antigen is not known. Sequencing used immunoSEQ multiplex PCR; TCRdb keeps in-frame clones, though not all of them. The table lists 250,000 to 300,000 clones, about 94% of them singletons. The sequence was collected from an adult who received the AZD1222 COVID-19 vaccine. The sequenced sample was peripheral blood, obtained 28 days after the second AZD1222 dose.

CDR3 protein: CAWSGRDRLYEQYF. CDR3 DNA: TGTGCCTGGAGTGGGCGGGACAGGTTATACGAGCAGTACTTC. This rearrangement joins TRBV30 to TRBJ2-7; TRBD1 agrees at 8 bases. Germline CDR1 GTSNPN, CDR2 SVGIG (reference sequence). The CDR3 extends over 14 amino acids. Unmatched junction bases numbered 6, after V lost 1 base and J lost 4 bases.